This T cell receptor (beta chain) was recovered during a study of CD8+CD57+ T cells in acquired aplastic anemia. Overall study: The DNA of sorted CD4+ and CD8+ cells averaged approximately 3.3 ug. Study-level findings and limits: CD8+ Simpson's diversity in patients was not significantly different from that in controls.

The germline V gene encodes CDR1 MNHEY and CDR2 SVGAGI. This CDR3 has 14 residues. Using genomic DNA as the template, TCR beta VDJ and CDR3 profiling was carried out. TCRdb recomputed calls from the reads with MiXCR, one row per CDR3 protein. Of about 220,000 distinct CDR3 sequences listed, 34% are singletons. To note about this clonotype: Its antigen is as yet unknown. A junction boundary mismatches the germline segment, possibly from a read error.

The receptor comes from a human donor in good health, serving as a control. This chain joins TRBV6-5 and TRBJ2-1, with 8 bases matching TRBD2. Sequencing input: sorted CD4+, CD8+, or CD8+CD57+ T cells (not recorded which) from PBMCs. The CDR3: CASSYSRQASGSYF. The DNA for the CDR3 is TGTGCCAGCAGTTACTCGAGACAGGCTAGCGGGTCATACTTC.